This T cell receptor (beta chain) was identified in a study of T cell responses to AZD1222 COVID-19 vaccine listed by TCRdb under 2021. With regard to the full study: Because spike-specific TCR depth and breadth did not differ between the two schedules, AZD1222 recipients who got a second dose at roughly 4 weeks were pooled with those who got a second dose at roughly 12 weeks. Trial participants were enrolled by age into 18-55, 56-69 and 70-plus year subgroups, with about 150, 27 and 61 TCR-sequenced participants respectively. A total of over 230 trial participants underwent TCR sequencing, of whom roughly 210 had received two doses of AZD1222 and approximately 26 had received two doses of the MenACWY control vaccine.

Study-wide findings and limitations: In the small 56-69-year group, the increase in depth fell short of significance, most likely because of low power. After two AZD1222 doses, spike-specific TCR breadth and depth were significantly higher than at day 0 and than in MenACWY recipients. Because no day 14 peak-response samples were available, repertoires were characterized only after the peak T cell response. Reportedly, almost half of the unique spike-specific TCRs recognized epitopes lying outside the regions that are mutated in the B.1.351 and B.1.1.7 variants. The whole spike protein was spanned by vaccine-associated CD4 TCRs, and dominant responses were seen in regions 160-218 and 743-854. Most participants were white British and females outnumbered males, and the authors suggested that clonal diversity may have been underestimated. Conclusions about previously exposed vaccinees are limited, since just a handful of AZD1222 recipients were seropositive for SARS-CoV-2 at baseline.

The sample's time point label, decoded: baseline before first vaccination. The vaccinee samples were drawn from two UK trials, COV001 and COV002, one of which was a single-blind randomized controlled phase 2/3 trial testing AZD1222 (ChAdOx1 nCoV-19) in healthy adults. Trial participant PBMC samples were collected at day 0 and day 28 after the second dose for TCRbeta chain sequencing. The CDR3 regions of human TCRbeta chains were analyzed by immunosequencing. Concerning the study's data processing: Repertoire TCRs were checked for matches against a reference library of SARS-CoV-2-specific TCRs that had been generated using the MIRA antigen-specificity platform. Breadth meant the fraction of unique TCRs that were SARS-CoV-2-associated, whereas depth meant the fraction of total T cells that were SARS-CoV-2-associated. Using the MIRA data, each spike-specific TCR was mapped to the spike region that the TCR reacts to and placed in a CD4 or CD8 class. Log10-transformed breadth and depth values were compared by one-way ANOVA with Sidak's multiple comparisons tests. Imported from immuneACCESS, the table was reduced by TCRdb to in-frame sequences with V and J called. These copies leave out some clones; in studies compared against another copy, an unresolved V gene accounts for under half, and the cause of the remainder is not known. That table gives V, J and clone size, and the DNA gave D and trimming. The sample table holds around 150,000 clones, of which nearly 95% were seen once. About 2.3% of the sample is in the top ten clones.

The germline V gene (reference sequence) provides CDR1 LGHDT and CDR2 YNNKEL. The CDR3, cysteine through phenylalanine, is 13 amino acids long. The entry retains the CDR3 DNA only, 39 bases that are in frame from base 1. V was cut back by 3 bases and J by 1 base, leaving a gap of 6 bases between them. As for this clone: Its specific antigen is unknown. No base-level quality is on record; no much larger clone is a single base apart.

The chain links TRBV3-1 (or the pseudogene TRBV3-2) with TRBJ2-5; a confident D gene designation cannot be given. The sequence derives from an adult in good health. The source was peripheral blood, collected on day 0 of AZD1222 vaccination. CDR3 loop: CASSQTFQETQYF. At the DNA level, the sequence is TGTGCCAGCAGCCAGACCTTCCAAGAGACCCAGTACTTC.